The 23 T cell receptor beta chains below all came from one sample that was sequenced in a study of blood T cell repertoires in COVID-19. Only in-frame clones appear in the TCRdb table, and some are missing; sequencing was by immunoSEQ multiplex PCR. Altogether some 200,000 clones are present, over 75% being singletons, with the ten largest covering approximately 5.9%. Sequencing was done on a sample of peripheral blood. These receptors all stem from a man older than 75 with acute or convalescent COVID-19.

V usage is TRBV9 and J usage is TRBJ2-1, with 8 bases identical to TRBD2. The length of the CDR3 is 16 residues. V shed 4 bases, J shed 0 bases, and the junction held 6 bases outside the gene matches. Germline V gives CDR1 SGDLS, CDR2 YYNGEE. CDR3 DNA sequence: TGTGCCAGCAGCAATAGCGGGGAAAGCTCCTACAATGAGCAGTTCTTC. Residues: CASSNSGESSYNEQFF. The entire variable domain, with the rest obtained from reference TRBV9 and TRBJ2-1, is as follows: DSGVTQTPKHLITATGQRVTLRCSPRSGDLSVYWYQQSLDQGLQFLIQYYNGEERAKGNILERFSAQQFPDLHSELNLSSLELGDSALYFCASSNSGESSYNEQFFGPGTRLTVL.

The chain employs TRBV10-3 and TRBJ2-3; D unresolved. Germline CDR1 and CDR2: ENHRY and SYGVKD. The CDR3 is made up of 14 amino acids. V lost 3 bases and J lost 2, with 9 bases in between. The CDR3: CAISEAGHTDTQYF. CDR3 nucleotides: TGTGCCATCAGTGAAGCAGGCCACACAGATACGCAGTATTTT.

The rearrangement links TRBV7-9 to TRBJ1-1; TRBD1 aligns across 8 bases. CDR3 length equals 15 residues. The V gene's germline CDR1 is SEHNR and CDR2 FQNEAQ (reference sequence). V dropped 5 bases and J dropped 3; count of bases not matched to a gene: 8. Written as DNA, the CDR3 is TGTGCCAGCAGCATCAGGGGGCAAGAAGACACTGAAGCTTTCTTT. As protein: CASSIRGQEDTEAFF.

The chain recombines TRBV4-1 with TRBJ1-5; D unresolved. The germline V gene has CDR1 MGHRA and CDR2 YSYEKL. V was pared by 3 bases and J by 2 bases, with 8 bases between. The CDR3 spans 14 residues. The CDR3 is CASSHPGGNQPQHF. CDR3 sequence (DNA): TGCGCCAGCAGCCATCCCGGGGGCAATCAGCCCCAGCATTTT.

CDR3 protein: CASSPPGELNTEAFF. CDR3 sequence (DNA): TGTGCCAGCAGCCCACCCGGGGAGCTGAACACTGAAGCTTTCTTT. V gene TRBV7-9 combines with J gene TRBJ1-1; no reliable D call. The CDR3 consists of 15 residues. The germline V and J ends were trimmed by 5 bases and 0 bases, with 13 bases remaining between them. Germline V gene data show CDR1 as SEHNR and CDR2 as FQNEAQ (reference sequence).

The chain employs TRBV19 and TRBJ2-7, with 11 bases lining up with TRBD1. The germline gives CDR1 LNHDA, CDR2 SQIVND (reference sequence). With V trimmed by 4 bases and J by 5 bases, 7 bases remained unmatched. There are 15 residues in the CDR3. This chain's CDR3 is CASSRLDRGPHEQYF. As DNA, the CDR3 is TGTGCCAGTAGTAGATTGGACAGGGGGCCCCACGAGCAGTACTTC.

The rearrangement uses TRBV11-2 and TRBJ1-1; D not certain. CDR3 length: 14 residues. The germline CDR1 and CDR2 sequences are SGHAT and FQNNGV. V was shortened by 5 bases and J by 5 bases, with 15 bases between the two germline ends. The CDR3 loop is CASSAYQARTEAFF. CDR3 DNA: TGTGCCAGCAGCGCATATCAAGCGAGGACTGAAGCTTTCTTT.

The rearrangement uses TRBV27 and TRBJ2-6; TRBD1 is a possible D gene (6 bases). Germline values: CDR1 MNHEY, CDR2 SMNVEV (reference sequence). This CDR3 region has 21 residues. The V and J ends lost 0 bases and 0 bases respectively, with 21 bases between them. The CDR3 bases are TGTGCCAGCAGTTTATCGATCGCCGTCAGGGGCAGATTCTCTGGGGCCAACGTCCTGACTTTC. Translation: CASSLSIAVRGRFSGANVLTF. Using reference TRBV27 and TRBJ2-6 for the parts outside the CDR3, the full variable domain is EAQVTQNPRYLITVTGKKLTVTCSQNMNHEYMSWYRQDPGLGLRQIYYSMNVEVTDKGDVPEGYKVSRKEKRNFPLILESPSPNQTSLYFCASSLSIAVRGRFSGANVLTFGAGSRLTVL.

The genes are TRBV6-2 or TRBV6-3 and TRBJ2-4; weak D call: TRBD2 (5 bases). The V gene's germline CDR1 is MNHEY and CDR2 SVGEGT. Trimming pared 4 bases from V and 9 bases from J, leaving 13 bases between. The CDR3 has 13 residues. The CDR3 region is CASSFQAGGIQYF. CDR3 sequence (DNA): TGTGCCAGCAGTTTTCAGGCCGGAGGCATTCAGTACTTC.

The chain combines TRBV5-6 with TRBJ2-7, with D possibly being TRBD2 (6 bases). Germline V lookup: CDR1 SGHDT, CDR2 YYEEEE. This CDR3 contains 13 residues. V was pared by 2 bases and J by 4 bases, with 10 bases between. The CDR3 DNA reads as TGTGCCAGCAGCTTACGGAGGGGTTACGAGCAGTACGTC. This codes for CASSLRRGYEQYV.

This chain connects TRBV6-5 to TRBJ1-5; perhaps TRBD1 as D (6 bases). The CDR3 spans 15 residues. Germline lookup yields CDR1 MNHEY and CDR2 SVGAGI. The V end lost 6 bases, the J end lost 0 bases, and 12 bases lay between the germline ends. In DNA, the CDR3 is TGTGCCAGCAGGCTAGGACAGTATAGCAATCAGCCCCAGCATTTT. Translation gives CASRLGQYSNQPQHF.

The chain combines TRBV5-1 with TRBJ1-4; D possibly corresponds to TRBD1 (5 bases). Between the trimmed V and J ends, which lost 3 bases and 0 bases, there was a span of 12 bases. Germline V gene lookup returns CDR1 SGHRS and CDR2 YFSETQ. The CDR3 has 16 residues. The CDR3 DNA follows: TGCGCCAGCAGCTCCGGACACCCGACAACTAATGAAAAACTGTTTTTT. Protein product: CASSSGHPTTNEKLFF.

CDR3 nucleotide sequence: TGCGCCAGCAGCCATCCACAGGGAATTGGAAACACCATATATTTT. Amino acids: CASSHPQGIGNTIYF. The genes are TRBV4-1 and TRBJ1-3; tentative D call: TRBD1 (6 bases). CDR1 is MGHRA, CDR2 YSYEKL, per germline. The CDR3 has 15 residues. Trimming took 3 bases from V and 3 from J, leaving 12 bases between them.

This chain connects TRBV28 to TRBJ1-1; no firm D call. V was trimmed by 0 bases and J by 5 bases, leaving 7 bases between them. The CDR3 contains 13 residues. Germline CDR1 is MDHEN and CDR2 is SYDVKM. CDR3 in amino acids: CASSLWSSTEAFF. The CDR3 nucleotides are TGTGCCAGCAGTTTATGGTCGTCGACTGAAGCTTTCTTT. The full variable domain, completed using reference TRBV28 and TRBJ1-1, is DVKVTQSSRYLVKRTGEKVFLECVQDMDHENMFWYRQDPGLGLRLIYFSYDVKMKEKGDIPEGYSVSREKKERFSLILESASTNQTSMYLCASSLWSSTEAFFGQGTRLTVV.

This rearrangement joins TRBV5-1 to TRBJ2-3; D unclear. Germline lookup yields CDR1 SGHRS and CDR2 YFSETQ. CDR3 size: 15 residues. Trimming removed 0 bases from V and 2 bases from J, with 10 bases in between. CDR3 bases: TGCGCCAGCAGCTTGGTCCCCCTACCCACAGATACGCAGTATTTT. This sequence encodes CASSLVPLPTDTQYF.

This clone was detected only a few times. DNA for the CDR3: TGTGCCAGCAGCCAAGGGAGCTCCTATAATTCACCCCTCCACTTT. Protein: CASSQGSSYNSPLHF. The chain is built from TRBV14 and TRBJ1-6; D is undetermined. The CDR3 runs 15 residues. In germline, CDR1 is SGHDN, CDR2 FVKESK. V lost 1 base to trimming and J lost 0 bases, with 4 bases between them.

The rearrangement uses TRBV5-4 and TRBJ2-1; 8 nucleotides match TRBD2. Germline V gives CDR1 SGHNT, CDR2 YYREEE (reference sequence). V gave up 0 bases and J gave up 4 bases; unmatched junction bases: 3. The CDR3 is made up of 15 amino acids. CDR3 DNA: TGTGCCAGCAGCTTGGGGACTAGCATATACAATGAGCAGTTCTTC. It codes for CASSLGTSIYNEQFF.

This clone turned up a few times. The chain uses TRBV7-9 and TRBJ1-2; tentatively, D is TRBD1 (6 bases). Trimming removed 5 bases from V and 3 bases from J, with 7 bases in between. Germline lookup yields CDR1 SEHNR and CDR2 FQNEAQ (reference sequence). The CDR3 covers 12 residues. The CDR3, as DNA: TGTGCCAGCAGCGACAGGTACTATGGCTACACCTTC. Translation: CASSDRYYGYTF.

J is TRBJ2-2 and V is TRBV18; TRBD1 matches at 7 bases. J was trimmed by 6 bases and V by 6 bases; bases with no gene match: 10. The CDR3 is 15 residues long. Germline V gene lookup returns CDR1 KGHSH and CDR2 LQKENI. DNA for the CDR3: TGTGCCAGCTCGCGGCCGGGACAGCCGCCCGGGGAGCTGTTTTTT. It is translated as CASSRPGQPPGELFF.

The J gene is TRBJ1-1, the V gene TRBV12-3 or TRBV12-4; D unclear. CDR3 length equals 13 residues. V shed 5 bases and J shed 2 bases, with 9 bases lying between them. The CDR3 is CASSHRDNTEAFF. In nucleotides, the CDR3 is TGTGCCAGCAGTCACCGGGATAACACTGAAGCTTTCTTT.

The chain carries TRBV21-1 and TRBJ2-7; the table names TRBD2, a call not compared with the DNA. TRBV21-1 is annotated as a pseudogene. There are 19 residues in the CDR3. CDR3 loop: CASSKELGTSSTAGYEQYF. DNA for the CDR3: TGTGCCAGCAGCAAAGAGCTCGGGACTAGCTCTACTGCTGGCTACGAGCAGTACTTC.

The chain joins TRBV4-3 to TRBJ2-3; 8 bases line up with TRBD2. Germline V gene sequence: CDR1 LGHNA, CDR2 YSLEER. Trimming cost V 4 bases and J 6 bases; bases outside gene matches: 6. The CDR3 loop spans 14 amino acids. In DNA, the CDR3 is TGCGCCAGCAGCCTTCGAGCGGGAGTGGATACGCAGTATTTT. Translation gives CASSLRAGVDTQYF.

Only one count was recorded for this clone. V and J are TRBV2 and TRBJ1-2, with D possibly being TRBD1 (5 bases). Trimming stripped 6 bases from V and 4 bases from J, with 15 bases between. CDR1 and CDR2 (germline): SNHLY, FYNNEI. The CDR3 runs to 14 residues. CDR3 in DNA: TGTGCCAGCAGCTCTAGGGCAGGGATCTATGGCTACACCTTC. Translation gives CASSSRAGIYGYTF.